This T cell receptor beta chain comes out of a study of T cells in women clearing cervical HPV infection. Study context: Cases were women with histologically confirmed HPV16-related CIN3 or worse, including a couple of invasive cancers. Blood came at first lesion visit for cases, post-clearance for controls. Study outcomes and limitations: T-cell numbers per sample were unknown and may explain richness differences. CIN3+ cases had significantly higher TCR repertoire richness than controls, but evenness did not differ.

Profiled with immunoSEQ multiplex PCR; TCRdb holds only in-frame clones, not every one. The sample yields some 40,000 clones, of which the top ten take up approximately 1.3%. Germline V gene data show CDR1 as GTSNPN and CDR2 as SVGIG (reference sequence). This CDR3 comprises 14 residues. V was cut by 1 base and J by 6 bases, with 15 bases left in between. With regard to this clone: Its antigen remains unidentified. The CDR3 is cut off 3 residues early in the read; its end comes from the germline J gene.

The clonotype was recovered from a woman between 18 and 75 years old with a cervical HPV16 infection that either progressed to CIN3+ or cleared (not recorded which). This sequence joins TRBV30 and TRBJ1-2, with a tentative D call TRBD1 (5 bases). Input material: blood buffy coat. The part of the CDR3 DNA that was read is TGTGCCTGGAGTGGTCAGGGACTCGGACATGGC. Protein: CAWSGQGLGHG. The whole CDR3 reads CAWSGQGLGHGYTF.